The 5 T cell receptor beta chains presented below share a single source sample, sequenced in a study of T-cell memory formation after mild COVID-19. TCRdb passed the 5' RACE reads through MiXCR, listing each CDR3 protein once. The table lists some 120,000 distinct CDR3 sequences, about 6% of them singletons. Sequenced: PBMCs or a T cell subset sorted from them (not recorded which). These receptors were taken from an adult woman who had mild COVID-19 (a few samples of this study predate the infection). Cell type and time point are not known.

This clonotype was seen a handful of times. V and J are TRBV6-2 or TRBV6-3 and TRBJ2-5; D call uncertain. V lost 6 bases and J lost 5, with 22 bases in between. Germline CDR1 is MNHEY and CDR2 is SVGEGT. CDR3 length equals 16 residues. CDR3 nucleotide sequence: TGTGCCAGCAGAAAAATGACTGCCAAATCACGGGAGACCCAGTACTTC. It codes for CASRKMTAKSRETQYF.

This sequence joins TRBV12-5 and TRBJ2-3; 10 bases fit TRBD1. Trimming removed 2 bases from V and 4 bases from J; junction bases left unmatched: 6. The germline V gene has CDR1 LGHNT and CDR2 FRNRAP. The CDR3 runs to 16 residues. The CDR3 sequence is CASGLFRDRGSDTQYF. The CDR3, as DNA: TGTGCTAGTGGTTTGTTCCGGGACAGGGGATCAGATACGCAGTATTTT.

This clonotype was counted at least ten times. The chain has TRBV24-1 and TRBJ1-2; D gene ambiguous. The CDR3 consists of 13 residues. The V end was cut by 5 bases, the J end by 0 bases, with 6 bases between. The germline V gene encodes CDR1 KGHDR and CDR2 SFDVKD. The CDR3 nucleotides are TGTGCCACCAGTGCCACTTCTAACTATGGCTACACCTTC. This sequence encodes CATSATSNYGYTF.

The sample holds many counts of this clonotype. The chain has TRBV7-8 and TRBJ2-2; TRBD1 matches 8 bases. Germline CDR1 SGHVS, CDR2 FQNEAQ. Unmatched junction bases numbered 4, after V lost 5 bases and J lost 8 bases. The CDR3 totals 13 residues. CDR3 sequence: CASSRGQAGELFF. CDR3 DNA: TGTGCCAGCAGCAGGGGACAGGCTGGGGAGCTGTTTTTT.

The sample holds a few counts of this clonotype. The chain uses TRBV9 and TRBJ2-5, with 8 nucleotides matching TRBD1. After removal of 4 bases from V and 5 bases from J, the junction contained 7 bases not matched to a gene. Looked up from germline, CDR1 is SGDLS and CDR2 is YYNGEE. The CDR3 runs 14 residues. The CDR3 region has the DNA TGTGCCAGCAGCAGAACAGGGGGAAGGGAGACCCAGTACTTC. It yields the protein CASSRTGGRETQYF. The whole variable domain, filled in from reference TRBV9 and TRBJ2-5, reads DSGVTQTPKHLITATGQRVTLRCSPRSGDLSVYWYQQSLDQGLQFLIQYYNGEERAKGNILERFSAQQFPDLHSELNLSSLELGDSALYFCASSRTGGRETQYFGPGTRLLVL.